These T cell receptor beta chains were read from a single sample in a study of blood T cell repertoires in COVID-19. The protocol was immunoSEQ multiplex PCR, while the TCRdb copy is restricted to in-frame clones and leaves out a portion. The table has under 200,000 clones, approximately 83% seen once. The sequenced material came from peripheral blood. The receptors come from a woman aged 55-69 years with acute or convalescent COVID-19. The CDR3 runs from the conserved cysteine through the conserved F or W. D genes are given only for firm matches. Clone sizes are given selectively: once, few, many, or a class where the clone is expanded.

j_gene,v_gene,d_gene,abundance,CDR3aa,CDR3nt
TRBJ2-7,TRBV7-8,-,few,CASRPRVGSSYEQYF,TGTGCCAGCAGGCCAAGAGTAGGGAGCTCCTACGAGCAGTACTTC
TRBJ2-4,TRBV19,TRBD1,-,CASSSRTGLYF,TGTGCCAGTAGTTCCCGGACAGGGTTGTACTTC
TRBJ1-5,TRBV3-1/TRBV3-2,-,-,CASSQVPRGVGNQPQHF,TGTGCCAGCAGCCAAGTTCCCAGGGGCGTGGGCAATCAGCCCCAGCATTTT
TRBJ2-7,TRBV5-1,-,-,CASSSVGGARREQYF,TGCGCCAGCAGCTCGGTAGGGGGTGCACGTCGCGAGCAGTACTTC
TRBJ1-4,TRBV5-4,-,-,CASSLRDYRTNEKLFF,TGTGCCAGCAGCCTTCGTGACTATCGAACTAATGAAAAACTGTTTTTT
TRBJ2-7,TRBV28,-,-,CASARELSSYEQYF,TGTGCCAGCGCTCGGGAGCTGAGCTCCTACGAGCAGTACTTC
TRBJ1-5,TRBV7-8,TRBD1,-,CASSTWTGGVLPNQPQHF,TGTGCCAGCAGCACCTGGACAGGGGGCGTCTTGCCCAATCAGCCCCAGCATTTT
TRBJ2-7,TRBV4-1,TRBD1,-,CASSQGGQGAYEQYF,TGCGCCAGCAGCCAGGGGGGACAGGGGGCCTACGAGCAGTACTTC
TRBJ2-7,TRBV28,TRBD1,-,CASSAPGTGHRYF,TGTGCCAGCAGTGCCCCCGGGACAGGGCATAGGTACTTC
TRBJ2-2,TRBV4-2,-,-,CASSQPDRSNTGELFF,TGTGCCAGCAGCCAGCCCGACAGGTCGAACACCGGGGAGCTGTTTTTT
TRBJ1-3,TRBV21-1,-,-,CASSKGSWQSSGNTIYF,TGTGCCAGCAGCAAAGGAAGTTGGCAAAGCTCTGGAAACACCATATATTTT
TRBJ1-5,TRBV11-2,-,-,CASSLDRGDQPQHF,TGTGCCAGCAGCTTAGATCGGGGTGATCAGCCCCAGCATTTT
TRBJ1-4,TRBV30,-,-,CAWSVQGVGEKLFF,TGTGCCTGGAGTGTACAAGGGGTGGGAGAAAAACTGTTTTTT
TRBJ1-3,TRBV2,-,-,CASSRRDFDSGNTIYF,TGTGCCAGCAGTCGGCGGGACTTCGACTCTGGAAACACCATATATTTT
TRBJ2-4,TRBV6-1,TRBD2,-,CASSKGLAGGQSKNIQYF,TGTGCCAGCAGTAAAGGACTAGCGGGGGGGCAGTCCAAAAACATTCAGTACTTC
TRBJ1-1,TRBV11-2,-,-,CASSLVRSQGTEAFF,TGTGCCAGCAGCTTAGTCCGGTCCCAGGGCACTGAAGCTTTCTTT
TRBJ2-1,TRBV29-1,-,once,CSVEQQGKGRNEQFF,TGCAGCGTTGAACAACAGGGGAAAGGGAGGAATGAGCAGTTCTTC
TRBJ2-3,TRBV19,TRBD2,-,CASSIVALAGDTDTQYF,TGTGCCAGTAGTATAGTTGCGCTAGCGGGGGACACAGATACGCAGTATTTT
TRBJ1-2,TRBV28,-,-,CASRGQGNDYGYTF,TGTGCCAGCAGGGGGCAGGGGAACGACTATGGCTACACCTTC
TRBJ2-7,TRBV27,-,-,CASSSLGRDYEQYF,TGTGCCAGCAGCTCCCTGGGCAGGGACTACGAGCAGTACTTC
TRBJ2-2,TRBV7-2,-,-,CASSPLATGELFF,TGTGCCAGCAGCCCCCTAGCGACGGGGGAGCTGTTTTTT
TRBJ2-7,TRBV21-1,-,-,CASSHRHSVHYEQYF,TGTGCCAGCAGCCACAGACACTCGGTTCACTACGAGCAGTACTTC
TRBJ1-2,TRBV19,-,-,CASRRGRDYGYTF,TGTGCCAGTAGACGTGGCAGGGACTATGGCTACACCTTC
TRBJ2-7,TRBV9,TRBD1,-,CASSAGQGAVYEQYF,TGTGCCAGCAGCGCGGGACAGGGGGCGGTCTACGAGCAGTACTTC
TRBJ1-1,TRBV4-3,-,-,CASSHRWGGETEAFF,TGCGCCAGCAGCCATCGGTGGGGCGGCGAAACTGAAGCTTTCTTT
TRBJ2-7,TRBV7-2,TRBD1,-,CASSRDRGREQYF,TGTGCCAGCAGCCGTGACAGGGGACGCGAGCAGTACTTC
TRBJ1-2,TRBV7-8,-,-,CASSLVTSVPNYGYTF,TGTGCCAGCAGCTTAGTTACGAGTGTCCCAAACTATGGCTACACCTTC
TRBJ1-2,TRBV7-2,-,once,CASSLGGHPIYGYTF,TGTGCCAGCAGCTTAGGGGGACACCCCATCTATGGCTACACCTTC
TRBJ2-7,TRBV19,TRBD1,-,CASKRDRGRDEQYF,TGTGCCAGTAAAAGGGACAGGGGGAGAGACGAGCAGTACTTC
TRBJ2-1,TRBV11-2,TRBD2,-,CASSTGGASSYNEQFF,TGTGCCAGCAGCACCGGGGGGGCAAGCTCCTACAATGAGCAGTTCTTC
TRBJ1-6,TRBV7-2,-,few,CASSLRAVNSPLHF,TGTGCCAGCAGCTTGCGGGCAGTCAATTCACCCCTCCACTTT
TRBJ1-2,TRBV12-3/TRBV12-4,-,-,CASSLGGNYGYTF,TGTGCCAGCAGTTTAGGAGGGAACTATGGCTACACCTTC
TRBJ2-7,TRBV3-1/TRBV3-2,TRBD1,-,CASSQAGQALCF,TGTGCCAGCAGCCAAGCGGGACAGGCTCTATGCTTC
TRBJ2-5,TRBV14,-,-,CASSLLDTIQETQYF,TGTGCCAGCAGCCTCCTGGACACCATCCAAGAGACCCAGTACTTC
TRBJ2-1,TRBV4-2,-,-,CASSQVPGGLGNEQFF,TGTGCCAGCAGCCAAGTTCCCGGGGGGCTCGGCAATGAGCAGTTCTTC
TRBJ1-2,TRBV28,-,-,CASKGVGGYTF,TGTGCCAGCAAAGGGGTTGGTGGCTACACCTTC
TRBJ1-1,TRBV5-1,-,-,CASSPQGRTEAFF,TGCGCCAGCAGCCCTCAGGGTCGGACTGAAGCTTTCTTT
TRBJ2-7,TRBV23-1,-,-,CASSLPLSGEEDYEQYF,TGCGCCAGCAGTCTCCCCCTGTCGGGGGAGGAGGACTACGAGCAGTACTTC
TRBJ2-3,TRBV4-1,-,-,CASSQEVLSTDTQYF,TGCGCCAGCAGCCAAGAGGTGTTGAGTACAGATACGCAGTATTTT
TRBJ1-4,TRBV9,TRBD1,-,CASSVEGGQVKGEKLFF,TGTGCCAGCAGCGTAGAAGGGGGACAGGTAAAGGGTGAAAAACTGTTTTTT
TRBJ1-2,TRBV7-9,TRBD1,-,CASSAGTDYGYTF,TGTGCCAGCAGCGCTGGGACAGACTATGGCTACACCTTC